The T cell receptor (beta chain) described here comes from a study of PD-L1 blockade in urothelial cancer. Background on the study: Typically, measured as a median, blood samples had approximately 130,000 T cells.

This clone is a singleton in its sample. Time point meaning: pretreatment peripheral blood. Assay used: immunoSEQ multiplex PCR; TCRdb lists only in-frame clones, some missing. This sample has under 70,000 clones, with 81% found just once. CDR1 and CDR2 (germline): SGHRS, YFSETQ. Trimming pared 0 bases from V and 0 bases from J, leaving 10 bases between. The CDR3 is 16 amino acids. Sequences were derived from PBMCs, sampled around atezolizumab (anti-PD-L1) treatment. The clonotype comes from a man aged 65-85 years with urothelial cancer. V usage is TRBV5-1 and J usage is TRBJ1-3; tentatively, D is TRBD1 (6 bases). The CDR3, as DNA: TGCGCCAGCAGCTTGGGGGGGGGCCCCTCTGGAAACACCATATATTTT. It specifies CASSLGGGPSGNTIYF.